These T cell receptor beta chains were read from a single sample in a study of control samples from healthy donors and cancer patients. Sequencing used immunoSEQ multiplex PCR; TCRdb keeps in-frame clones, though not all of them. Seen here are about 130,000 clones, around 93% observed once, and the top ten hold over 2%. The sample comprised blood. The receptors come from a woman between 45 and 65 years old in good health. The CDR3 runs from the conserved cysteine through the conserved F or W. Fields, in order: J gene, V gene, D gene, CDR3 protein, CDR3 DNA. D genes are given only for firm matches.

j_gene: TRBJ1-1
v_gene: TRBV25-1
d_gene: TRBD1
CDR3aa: CASSDRGAKEAFF
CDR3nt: TGTGCCAGCAGTGACAGGGGGGCTAAGGAAGCTTTCTTT

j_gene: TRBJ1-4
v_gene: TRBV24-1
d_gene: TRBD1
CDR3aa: CATSEDRPVFF
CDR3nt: TGTGCCACCAGTGAGGACAGGCCGGTGTTTTTT

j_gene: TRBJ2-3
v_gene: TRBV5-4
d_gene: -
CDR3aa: CASSGRQNTDTQYF
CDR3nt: TGTGCCAGCAGCGGCAGGCAGAACACAGATACGCAGTATTTT

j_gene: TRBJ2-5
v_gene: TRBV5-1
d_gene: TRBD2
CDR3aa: CASSLERTIAGGETQYF
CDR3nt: TGCGCCAGCAGCTTGGAAAGGACTATAGCGGGGGGCGAGACCCAGTACTTC

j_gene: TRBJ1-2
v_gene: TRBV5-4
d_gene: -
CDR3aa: CASSSPGGQLYGYTF
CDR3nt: TGTGCCAGCAGCTCTCCCGGGGGTCAACTCTATGGCTACACCTTC

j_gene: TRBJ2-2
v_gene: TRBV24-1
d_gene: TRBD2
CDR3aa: CATSDPHTGRAGELFF
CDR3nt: TGTGCCACCAGTGATCCGCATACGGGGAGGGCCGGGGAGCTGTTTTTT

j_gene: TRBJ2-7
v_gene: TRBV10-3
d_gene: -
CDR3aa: CAISERPSNEQYF
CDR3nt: TGTGCCATCAGTGAGAGGCCTTCCAACGAGCAGTACTTC

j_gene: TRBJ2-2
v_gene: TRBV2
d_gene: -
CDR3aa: CASSATVTVANTGELFF
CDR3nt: TGTGCCAGCAGTGCGACAGTCACAGTCGCGAACACCGGGGAGCTGTTTTTT

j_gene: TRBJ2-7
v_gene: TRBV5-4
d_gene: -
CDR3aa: CASSRWKSYEQYF
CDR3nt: TGTGCCAGCAGCCGTTGGAAGTCCTACGAGCAGTACTTC

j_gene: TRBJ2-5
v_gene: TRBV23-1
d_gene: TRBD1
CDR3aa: CASSQATGVKKETQYF
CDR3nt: TGCGCCAGCAGTCAAGCGACAGGGGTTAAAAAAGAGACCCAGTACTTC

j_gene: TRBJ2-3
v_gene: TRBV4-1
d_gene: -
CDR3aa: CASSHRVPVKKILLDTQYF
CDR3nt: TGCGCCAGCAGCCACCGCGTACCAGTTAAAAAAATTCTATTGGATACGCAGTATTTT

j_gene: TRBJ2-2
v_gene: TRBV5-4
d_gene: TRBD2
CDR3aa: CASSLVSGGFTGELFF
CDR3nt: TGTGCCAGCAGCTTGGTTAGCGGGGGGTTTACCGGGGAGCTGTTTTTT

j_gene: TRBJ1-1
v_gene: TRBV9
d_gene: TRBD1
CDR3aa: CASSVEGTGTEAFF
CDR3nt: TGTGCCAGCAGCGTAGAAGGGACAGGCACTGAAGCTTTCTTT

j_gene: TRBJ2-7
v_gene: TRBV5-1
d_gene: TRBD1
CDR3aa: CASSYTGTGIYEQYF
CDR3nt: TGCGCCAGCAGCTACACCGGGACAGGGATTTACGAGCAGTACTTC

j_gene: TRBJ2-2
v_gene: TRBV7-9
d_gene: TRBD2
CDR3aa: CASRPSGTTLSGELFF
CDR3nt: TGTGCCAGCAGACCTTCCGGGACTACCCTATCCGGGGAGCTGTTTTTT